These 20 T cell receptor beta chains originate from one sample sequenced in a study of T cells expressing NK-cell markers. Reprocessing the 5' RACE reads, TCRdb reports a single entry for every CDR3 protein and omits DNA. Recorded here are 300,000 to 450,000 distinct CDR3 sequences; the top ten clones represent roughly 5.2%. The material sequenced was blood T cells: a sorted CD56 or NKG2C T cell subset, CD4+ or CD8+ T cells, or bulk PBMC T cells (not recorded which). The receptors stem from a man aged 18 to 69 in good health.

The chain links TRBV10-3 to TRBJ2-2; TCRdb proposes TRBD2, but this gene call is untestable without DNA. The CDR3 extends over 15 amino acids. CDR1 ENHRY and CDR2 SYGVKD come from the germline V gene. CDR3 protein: CAISELAKNTGELFF.

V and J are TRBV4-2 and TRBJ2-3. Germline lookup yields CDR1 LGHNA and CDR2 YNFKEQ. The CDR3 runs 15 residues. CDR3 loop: CASSQDQIRSDTQYF.

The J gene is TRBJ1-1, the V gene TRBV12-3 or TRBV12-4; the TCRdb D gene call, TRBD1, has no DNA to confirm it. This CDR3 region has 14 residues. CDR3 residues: CASSPSTGNTEAFF.

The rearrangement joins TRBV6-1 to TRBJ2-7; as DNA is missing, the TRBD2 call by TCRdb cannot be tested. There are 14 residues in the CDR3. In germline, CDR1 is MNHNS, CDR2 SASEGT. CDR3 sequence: CASSEVGRAGEQYF.

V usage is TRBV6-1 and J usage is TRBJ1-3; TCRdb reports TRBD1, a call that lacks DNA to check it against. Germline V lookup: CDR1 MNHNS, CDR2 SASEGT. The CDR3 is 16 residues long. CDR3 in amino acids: CASSKGQPYLLDTIYF.

CDR3 protein: CSARRAGAKETQYF. The rearrangement uses TRBV20-1 and TRBJ2-5; with no DNA, the TCRdb D assignment of TRBD1 cannot be verified. The V gene's germline CDR1 is DFQATT and CDR2 SNEGSKA (reference sequence). The CDR3 sequence is 14 residues long.

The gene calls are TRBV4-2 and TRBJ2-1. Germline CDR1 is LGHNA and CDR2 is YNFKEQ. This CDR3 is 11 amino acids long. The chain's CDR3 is CASSANNEQFF.

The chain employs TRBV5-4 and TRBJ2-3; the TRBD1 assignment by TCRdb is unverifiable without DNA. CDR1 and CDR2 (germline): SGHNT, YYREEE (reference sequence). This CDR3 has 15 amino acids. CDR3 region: CASSSLKGGTDTQYF.

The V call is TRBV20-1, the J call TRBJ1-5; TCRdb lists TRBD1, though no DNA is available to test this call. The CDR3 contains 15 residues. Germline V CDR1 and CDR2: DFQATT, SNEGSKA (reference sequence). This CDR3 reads CSAQMGAYSNQPQHF.

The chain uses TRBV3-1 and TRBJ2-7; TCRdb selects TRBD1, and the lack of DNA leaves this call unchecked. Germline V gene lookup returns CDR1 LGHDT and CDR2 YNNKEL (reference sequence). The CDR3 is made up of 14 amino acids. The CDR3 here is CASSQDPRVDEQYF.

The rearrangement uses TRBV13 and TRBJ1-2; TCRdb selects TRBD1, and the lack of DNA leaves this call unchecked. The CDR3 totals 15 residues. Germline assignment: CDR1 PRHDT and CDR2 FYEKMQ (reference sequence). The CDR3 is CASSPSSAGSYGYTF.

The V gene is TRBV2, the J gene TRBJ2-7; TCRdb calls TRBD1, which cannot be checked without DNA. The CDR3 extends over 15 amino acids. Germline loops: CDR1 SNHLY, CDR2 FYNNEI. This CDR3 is CASEVGTGTPYEQYF.

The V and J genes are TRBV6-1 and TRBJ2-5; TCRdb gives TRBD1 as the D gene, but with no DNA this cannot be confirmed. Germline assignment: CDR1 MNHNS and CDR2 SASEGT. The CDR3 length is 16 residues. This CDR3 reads CASSQRRSGGQETQYF.

The CDR3 region is CSAPIGQGAGYGYTF. V is TRBV20-1 and J is TRBJ1-2; the TCRdb call, TRBD1, lacks DNA for checking. The germline V gene encodes CDR1 DFQATT and CDR2 SNEGSKA (reference sequence). CDR3 length: 15 amino acids.

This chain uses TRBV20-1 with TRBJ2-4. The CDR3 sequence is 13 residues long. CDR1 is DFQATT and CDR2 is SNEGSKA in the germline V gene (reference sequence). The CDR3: CSARTTAKNIQYF.

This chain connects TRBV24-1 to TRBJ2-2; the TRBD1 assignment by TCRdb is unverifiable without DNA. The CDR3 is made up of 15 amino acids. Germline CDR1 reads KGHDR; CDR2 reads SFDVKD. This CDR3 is CATSDFDSRSGELFF.

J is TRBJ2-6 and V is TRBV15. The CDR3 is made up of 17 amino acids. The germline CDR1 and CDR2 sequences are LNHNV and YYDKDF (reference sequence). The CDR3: CATSRVAYTSGANVLTF. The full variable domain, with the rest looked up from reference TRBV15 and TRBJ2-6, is DAMVIQNPRYQVTQFGKPVTLSCSQTLNHNVMYWYQQKSSQAPKLLFHYYDKDFNNEADTPDNFQSRRPNTSFCFLDIRSPGLGDTAMYLCATSRVAYTSGANVLTFGAGSRLTVL.

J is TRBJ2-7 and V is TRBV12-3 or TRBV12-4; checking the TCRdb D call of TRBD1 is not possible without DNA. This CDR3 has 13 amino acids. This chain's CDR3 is CASSMLQGGEQYF.

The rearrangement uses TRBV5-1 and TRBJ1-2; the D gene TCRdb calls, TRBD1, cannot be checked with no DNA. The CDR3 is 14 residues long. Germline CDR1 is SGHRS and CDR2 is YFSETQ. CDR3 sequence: CASSLGGQIYGYTF.

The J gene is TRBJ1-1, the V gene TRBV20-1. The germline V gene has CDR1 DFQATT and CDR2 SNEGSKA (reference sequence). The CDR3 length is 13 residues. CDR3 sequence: CSSSRTLNTEAFF.